This T cell receptor (beta chain) was recorded in a study of type 1 and type 2 diabetes patients (dated by TCRdb to 2016 to 2017). Notes on the research overall: Under 10 type 1 diabetes patients, four type 2 diabetes patients and roughly six nondiabetic controls were recruited in China to form the cohort. Across the study, CD4+ and CD8+ T cells were positively selected from PBMCs by means of CD4 or CD8 MicroBeads on MACS columns. The whole study generated approximately 19 million paired-end reads. TCRbeta repertoires were profiled by high-throughput sequencing in the study to compare type 1 diabetes, type 2 diabetes and nondiabetic individuals. Type 2 diabetes patients served as a disease comparison group for the type 1 diabetes patients. Comparing approximately 21-cycle and roughly 27-cycle amplification showed similar V gene usage, suggesting similar primer efficiencies and random PCR bias. Paired-end sequencing of TCRbeta libraries was performed on Illumina HiSeq 2000 or MiSeq instruments.

Instrument used: Illumina MiSeq. Genomic DNA from sorted T cell subsets served as template for TCRbeta CDR3 amplification. Multiplex PCR with 30 forward and 13 reverse primers amplified the TCRbeta CDR3 region. PCR products were purified with AMPure XP beads, after which indices and adaptors were added in a second roughly 23-cycle PCR. Before sequencing, the libraries were purified from gel with the QIAquick Gel Extraction Kit. The source study handled its data this way. FLASH was used to merge paired-end reads, and IgBLAST was used to align the merged reads to IMGT V, D and J germline references. Reads with below 70% alignment identity to germline references were discarded, and about 11,000,000 reads were retained study-wide. CDR3 boundaries, reading frame and productivity were assigned following IMGT definitions. Highly-expanded clones were defined as clones making up 1% or more of reads, and normalized Shannon entropy was used to measure diversity. Unpaired two-tailed t-tests were used to test for differences in Shannon entropy between groups. Starting from the raw public reads, TCRdb applied fastp trimming at Q25, assembled clones with MiXCR and retained in-frame beta chains. Each record represents a unique CDR3 protein, reported with the most common genes and DNA among its rows. The V and J calls were determined by TCRdb, not by the authors. Here the sample has approximately 260,000 distinct CDR3 sequences; over 45% occur a single time. Roughly an eighth of the sample rests with the top ten.

On this clonotype itself: The clone's antigen remains unknown. There are no base qualities to consult, and no much larger clone falls within one base.

V and J lose 3 bases and 1 base, and a span of 15 bases separates them. Sequences DFQATT (CDR1) and SNEGSKA (CDR2) are obtained from the germline V gene (reference sequence). The CDR3 spans 15 residues, from the cysteine through the phenylalanine. Only the CDR3 DNA is retained, 45 bases long and in frame from the first base. General findings and caveats noted by the study authors: Study groups were not matched for age and gender, which possibly biased interpretation. In both CD4+ and CD8+ T cells, type 2 diabetes repertoires were highly diverse and significantly more diverse than type 1 diabetes repertoires. V and J gene usage patterns of type 2 diabetes and control samples were highly correlated, averaging approximately 0.97 between samples. Since just a limited number of T2D and control samples were sequenced, some T1D-only HECs might also appear in more T2D or control samples. Type 2 diabetes patients had few highly-expanded CD4+ clones, median one, accounting for a median roughly 3.6% of reads.

Standard classification criteria for type 1 or type 2 diabetes were met by all diabetic patients, and glucose and C-peptide were assessed by WHO-recommended methods. Donors with other autoimmune diseases or infections within the previous four weeks were excluded from participation. A roughly 9.1-milliliter sample of peripheral blood was drawn from every participant. LymphoPrep density separation was used to isolate PBMCs. This chain is built from TRBV20-1 and TRBJ1-2; TRBD1 is possibly the D segment (6 matching bases). Sequences were obtained from peripheral blood mononuclear cells (PBMCs). The sequence was collected from a man between 18 and 29 years old with type 2 diabetes. The nucleotide sequence is TGCAGTGCTAGCACCCCGGGACAACATAACTATGGCTACACCTTC. This gives the protein CSASTPGQHNYGYTF.